These 2 T cell receptor beta chains were all obtained from the same sample, sequenced in a study of T-cell memory formation after mild COVID-19. TCRdb ran MiXCR on the 5' RACE reads and lists one entry per CDR3 protein. The sample includes 270,000 or so distinct CDR3 sequences, roughly 18% of them seen just once. Sequenced material: PBMCs or a T cell subset sorted from them (not recorded which). These receptor sequences come from a man between 18 and 35 years old who had mild COVID-19 (a few samples of this study predate the infection). Cell type and time point are not known.

This clonotype turned up a few times. The CDR3 region is CASSLTGYTDTQYF. Here the CDR3 DNA reads TGTGCCAGCAGCTTAACGGGGTACACAGATACGCAGTATTTT. J is TRBJ2-3 and V is TRBV7-2, with TRBD2 as a possible D gene (5 bases). This CDR3 is 14 amino acids long. V was shortened by 2 bases and J by 2 bases, with 8 bases between the two germline ends. The germline V gene has CDR1 SGHTA and CDR2 FQGNSA.

The chain is built from TRBV12-3 or TRBV12-4 and TRBJ1-2, with no clear D. Trimming pared 5 bases from V and 5 bases from J, leaving 15 bases between. The CDR3 loop spans 14 amino acids. The CDR3 here is CASSPLSGDYGYTF. The CDR3 DNA follows: TGTGCCAGCAGTCCATTAAGTGGGGATTATGGCTACACCTTC.